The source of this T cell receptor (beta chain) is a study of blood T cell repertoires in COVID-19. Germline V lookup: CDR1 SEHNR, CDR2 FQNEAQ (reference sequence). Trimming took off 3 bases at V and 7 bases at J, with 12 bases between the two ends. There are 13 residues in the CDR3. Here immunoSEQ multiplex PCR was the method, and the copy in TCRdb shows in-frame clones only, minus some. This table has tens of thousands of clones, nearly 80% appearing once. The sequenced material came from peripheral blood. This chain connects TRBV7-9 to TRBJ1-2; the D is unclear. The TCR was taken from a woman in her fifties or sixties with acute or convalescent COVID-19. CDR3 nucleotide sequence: TGTGCCAGCAGCTTTGGAGGGCGGGGTGGCTACACCTTC. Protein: CASSFGGRGGYTF.